The rows below give T cell receptor beta chains drawn from one sample of a study of T cell changes during pregnancy in multiple sclerosis. Libraries were prepared by immunoSEQ multiplex PCR; TCRdb keeps only in-frame clonotypes and omits some of them. The table has about 100,000 clones, around 90% seen once. Source: peripheral blood, taken in the second trimester of pregnancy. These receptor sequences come from a female donor with multiple sclerosis, enrolled in a pregnancy study. Each CDR3 is given with its conserved first and last residue. A D gene is named only where the DNA matches it firmly. The size field is filled for only some rows; it gives once, few, many or a size class.

CDR3: CSAGTLAGGTEAFF; DNA: TGCAGCGCAGGGACCCTCGCCGGGGGCACTGAAGCTTTCTTT; size: .; V: TRBV29-1; D: .; J: TRBJ1-1
CDR3: CASSVEAFVADTQYF; DNA: TGTGCCAGCAGCGTAGAAGCGTTTGTCGCAGATACGCAGTATTTT; size: .; V: TRBV9; D: .; J: TRBJ2-3
CDR3: CASSLGWEGNEQFF; DNA: TGCGCCAGCAGTCTAGGCTGGGAGGGAAATGAGCAGTTCTTC; size: .; V: TRBV10-1; D: TRBD2; J: TRBJ2-1
CDR3: CASSLGTSGRAYEQFF; DNA: TGCGCCAGCAGCTTAGGGACTAGCGGGAGGGCCTATGAGCAGTTCTTC; size: .; V: TRBV5-1; D: TRBD2; J: TRBJ2-1
CDR3: CASSTRTGRYYGYTF; DNA: TGTGCCAGCAGCACACGGACAGGGCGTTACTATGGCTACACCTTC; size: .; V: TRBV7-2; D: TRBD1; J: TRBJ1-2
CDR3: CASSFQGSSYNSPLHF; DNA: TGTGCCAGCAGTTTCCAGGGGAGCTCCTATAATTCACCCCTCCACTTT; size: .; V: TRBV6-6; D: .; J: TRBJ1-6
CDR3: CASRPGLAAYNEQFF; DNA: TGTGCCAGCAGACCGGGACTAGCGGCTTACAATGAGCAGTTCTTC; size: .; V: TRBV5-4; D: TRBD2; J: TRBJ2-1
CDR3: CASSVARTRRGGYGYTF; DNA: TGTGCCAGCAGCGTAGCCCGAACCCGGCGGGGCGGCTATGGCTACACCTTC; size: .; V: TRBV9; D: .; J: TRBJ1-2
CDR3: CASSQAYEQYF; DNA: TGTGCCAGCAGCCAGGCCTACGAGCAGTACTTC; size: .; V: TRBV11-2; D: .; J: TRBJ2-7
CDR3: CASSQDRHLGGNNEQFF; DNA: TGCGCCAGCAGCCAAGATAGGCATCTGGGGGGAAACAATGAGCAGTTCTTC; size: .; V: TRBV4-1; D: .; J: TRBJ2-1
CDR3: CAWSVLAGSKNIQYF; DNA: TGTGCCTGGAGTGTCTTGGCGGGATCCAAAAACATTCAGTACTTC; size: .; V: TRBV30; D: .; J: TRBJ2-4
CDR3: CASSKRELSYEQYF; DNA: TGTGCCAGCAGCAAGCGGGAACTTTCCTACGAGCAGTACTTC; size: .; V: TRBV7-9; D: TRBD2; J: TRBJ2-7
CDR3: CASSVAGGRNTGELFF; DNA: TGTGCCAGCAGCGTAGCAGGGGGCCGAAACACCGGGGAGCTGTTTTTT; size: .; V: TRBV9; D: TRBD1; J: TRBJ2-2
CDR3: CASNQGAITEAFF; DNA: TGTGCCAGCAATCAGGGGGCGATCACTGAAGCTTTCTTT; size: .; V: TRBV2; D: TRBD1; J: TRBJ1-1
CDR3: CASRLASSSPTDTQYF; DNA: TGTGCAAGTCGCTTAGCGTCTAGCTCTCCCACAGATACGCAGTATTTT; size: .; V: TRBV12-2; D: .; J: TRBJ2-3
CDR3: CASSQDYFRGKSYNEQFF; DNA: TGTGCCAGCAGCCAAGATTACTTTAGGGGAAAATCCTACAATGAGCAGTTCTTC; size: .; V: TRBV14; D: .; J: TRBJ2-1
CDR3: CASKAGGANEQFF; DNA: TGTGCCAGCAAGGCGGGGGGAGCGAATGAGCAGTTCTTC; size: .; V: TRBV6-5; D: TRBD2; J: TRBJ2-1
CDR3: CASSPDLTGVMNTEAFF; DNA: TGTGCCAGCTCACCGGATCTTACAGGGGTTATGAACACTGAAGCTTTCTTT; size: .; V: TRBV18; D: TRBD1; J: TRBJ1-1
CDR3: CASSLGGGWYGYTF; DNA: TGCGCCAGCAGCCTTGGAGGGGGCTGGTATGGCTACACCTTC; size: .; V: TRBV5-1; D: TRBD1; J: TRBJ1-2
CDR3: CASAGQITDTQYF; DNA: TGTGCCTCGGCGGGACAGATCACAGATACGCAGTATTTT; size: once; V: TRBV30; D: .; J: TRBJ2-3
CDR3: CATSRSRDRRYGYTF; DNA: TGTGCCACCAGCAGATCTCGGGACAGACGCTATGGCTACACCTTC; size: .; V: TRBV15; D: TRBD1; J: TRBJ1-2
CDR3: CASSPEGVCMNTEAFF; DNA: TGCGCCAGCAGCCCCGAGGGGGTTTGCATGAACACTGAAGCTTTCTTT; size: .; V: TRBV23-1; D: .; J: TRBJ1-1
CDR3: CASAGSVLNQPQHF; DNA: TGTGCCAGCGCCGGGAGCGTGCTTAATCAGCCCCAGCATTTT; size: .; V: TRBV6-5; D: .; J: TRBJ1-5
CDR3: CASSLGTSGMDTQYF; DNA: TGCGCCAGCAGCTTGGGGACTAGCGGGATGGATACGCAGTATTTT; size: .; V: TRBV5-1; D: TRBD2; J: TRBJ2-3
CDR3: CATSRGLAGGIATDTQYF; DNA: TGTGCCACCAGCAGGGGACTAGCGGGAGGTATAGCAACAGATACGCAGTATTTT; size: .; V: TRBV15; D: TRBD2; J: TRBJ2-3
CDR3: CASRERGTDTQYF; DNA: TGTGCCAGTCGAGAGCGTGGCACAGATACGCAGTATTTT; size: .; V: TRBV19; D: .; J: TRBJ2-3
CDR3: CASSQLDRVNTEAFF; DNA: TGCGCCAGCAGCCAGCTGGACAGGGTGAACACTGAAGCTTTCTTT; size: .; V: TRBV4-1; D: TRBD1; J: TRBJ1-1
CDR3: CASRAGQGAKETQYF; DNA: TGTGCCAGCAGGGCGGGACAGGGTGCTAAAGAGACCCAGTACTTC; size: .; V: TRBV6-1; D: TRBD1; J: TRBJ2-5
CDR3: CATLATGGDTQYF; DNA: TGTGCCACCCTCGCAACAGGGGGAGATACGCAGTATTTT; size: .; V: TRBV28; D: TRBD1; J: TRBJ2-3
CDR3: CASSFGQGPYEQYF; DNA: TGTGCCAGCAGCTTCGGACAGGGTCCCTACGAGCAGTACTTC; size: few; V: TRBV7-2; D: TRBD1; J: TRBJ2-7
CDR3: CASSKAPFEFNYGYTF; DNA: TGTGCCAGCAGCAAAGCGCCGTTTGAGTTTAACTATGGCTACACCTTC; size: .; V: TRBV21-1; D: .; J: TRBJ1-2
CDR3: CASSVSPGQGPDTQYF; DNA: TGTGCCAGCAGTGTCTCACCGGGACAGGGGCCAGATACGCAGTATTTT; size: .; V: TRBV6-1; D: TRBD1; J: TRBJ2-3
CDR3: CASSSGFNQPQHF; DNA: TGTGCCAGCAGTTCCGGGTTTAATCAGCCCCAGCATTTT; size: .; V: TRBV28; D: .; J: TRBJ1-5
CDR3: CASSRSSSSYEQYF; DNA: TGTGCCAGCTCACGAAGCTCTTCGTCCTACGAGCAGTACTTC; size: .; V: TRBV18; D: .; J: TRBJ2-7
CDR3: CATIDRATDTQYF; DNA: TGTGCCACTATAGACAGGGCAACCGATACGCAGTATTTT; size: once; V: TRBV19; D: TRBD1; J: TRBJ2-3
CDR3: CASSPKTPRRETQYF; DNA: TGTGCCAGCAGCCCCAAGACCCCTAGGAGGGAGACCCAGTACTTC; size: .; V: TRBV7-2; D: .; J: TRBJ2-5
CDR3: CASSPGLSGGAGNTIYF; DNA: TGCGCCAGCAGCCCAGGGTTATCAGGGGGCGCGGGAAACACCATATATTTT; size: .; V: TRBV5-1; D: TRBD1; J: TRBJ1-3
CDR3: CASSLGLGTDTQYF; DNA: TGCGCCAGCAGCTTGGGTCTAGGCACAGATACGCAGTATTTT; size: .; V: TRBV5-1; D: .; J: TRBJ2-3
CDR3: CASSYRRDSYNEQFF; DNA: TGTGCCAGCAGTTATAGGAGGGACTCCTACAATGAGCAGTTCTTC; size: once; V: TRBV27; D: .; J: TRBJ2-1
CDR3: CASRRLAGGFSSYNEQFF; DNA: TGTGCCAGCAGAAGACTAGCGGGGGGTTTCAGCTCCTACAATGAGCAGTTCTTC; size: .; V: TRBV28; D: TRBD2; J: TRBJ2-1